This T cell receptor beta chain was obtained from a study of blood T cell repertoires in COVID-19. Study at large: The study drew acute and convalescent COVID-19 samples from the United States, Italy and Spain. The analysed material was cDNA or gDNA that came from T cells, B-cell-depleted T cells, or PBMCs.

Seattle researchers signed up patients amid active infection and tracked them longitudinally. Germline assignment: CDR1 SNHLY and CDR2 FYNNEI. This CDR3 is 13 amino acids long. V gave up 7 bases and J gave up 6 bases, with 15 bases separating them. Some clones are missing from TCRdb's copy, which holds only in-frame ones; the method was immunoSEQ multiplex PCR. The sample carries about 500,000 clones, approximately 91% recorded once. The sequencing sample was made of peripheral blood. The source is a woman between 45 and 65 years old with COVID-19, enrolled during active disease. V usage is TRBV2 and J usage is TRBJ1-2; D is ambiguous. The CDR3 loop reads CASTNEGRDGYTF. As DNA, the CDR3 is TGTGCCAGCACCAACGAGGGTCGTGATGGCTACACCTTC.